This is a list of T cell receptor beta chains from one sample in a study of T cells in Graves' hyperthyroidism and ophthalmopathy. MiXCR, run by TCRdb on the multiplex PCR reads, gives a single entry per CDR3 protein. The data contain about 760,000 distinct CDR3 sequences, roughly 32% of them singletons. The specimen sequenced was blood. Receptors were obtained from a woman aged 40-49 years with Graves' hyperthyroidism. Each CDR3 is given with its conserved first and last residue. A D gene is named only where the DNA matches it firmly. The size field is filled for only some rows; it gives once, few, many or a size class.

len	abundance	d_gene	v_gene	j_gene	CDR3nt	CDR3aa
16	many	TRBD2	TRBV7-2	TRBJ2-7	TGTGCCAGCTCACCGTACGCCGGGACTAAGCCCTACGAGCAGTACTTC	CASSPYAGTKPYEQYF
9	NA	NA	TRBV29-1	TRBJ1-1	TGCAGTTTACGGTCAGGGGCTTTCTTT	CSLRSGAFF
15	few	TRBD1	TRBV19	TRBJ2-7	TGTGCCAGTAGTATATCGGGGGACAGGGACTACGAGCAGTACTTC	CASSISGDRDYEQYF
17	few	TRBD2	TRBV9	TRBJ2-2	TGTGCCAGCAGCGGAAGTATAGCGGGAGGGAGGACCGGGGAGCTGTTTTTT	CASSGSIAGGRTGELFF
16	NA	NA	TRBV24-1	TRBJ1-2	TGTGCCAGCAGTTATCGGGGTCGCGTTACTAACTATGGCTACACCTTC	CASSYRGRVTNYGYTF
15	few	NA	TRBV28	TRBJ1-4	TGTGCCAGCAGGGGACTCGAGGGAGTTCGGGAAAAACTGTTTTTT	CASRGLEGVREKLFF
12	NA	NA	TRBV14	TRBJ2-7	TGTGCCAGCAGCCAGGTCCACTACGAGCAGTACTTC	CASSQVHYEQYF
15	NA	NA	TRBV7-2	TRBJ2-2	TGTGCCAGCAGCTTAGGTCGGCAGCTTACCGGGGAGCTGTTTTTT	CASSLGRQLTGELFF
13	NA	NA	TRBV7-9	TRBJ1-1	TGTGCCAGCAGCGGACCGGGAATCCCTCAAGCTTTCTTT	CASSGPGIPQAFF
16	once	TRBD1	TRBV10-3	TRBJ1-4	TGTGCCACGAGCAGGACAGGGGGCACGACTAATGAAAAACTGTTTTTT	CATSRTGGTTNEKLFF
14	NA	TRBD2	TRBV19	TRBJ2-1	TGTGCCAGTAAACCCCAGCGGGGGGGCAGTGAGCAGTTCTTC	CASKPQRGGSEQFF
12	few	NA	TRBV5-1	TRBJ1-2	TGCGCCAGCAGCCACGACCCAGGGGGCTACACCTTC	CASSHDPGGYTF
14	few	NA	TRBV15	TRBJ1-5	TGTGCCACCAGCAGGTACAGGTACAATCAGCCCCAGCATTTT	CATSRYRYNQPQHF
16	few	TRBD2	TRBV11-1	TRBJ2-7	TGTGCCAGCAGCTTAGTTGGTAGCGGGACCTCCTACGAGCAGTACTTC	CASSLVGSGTSYEQYF
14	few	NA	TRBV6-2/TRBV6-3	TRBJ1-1	TGTGCCAGCAGTTTCCGCCGGAGCGACACTGAAGCTTTCTTT	CASSFRRSDTEAFF
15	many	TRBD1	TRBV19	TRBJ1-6	TGTGCCAGTAGTCCCTCGGGACAGGCGGATTCACCCCTCCACTTT	CASSPSGQADSPLHF
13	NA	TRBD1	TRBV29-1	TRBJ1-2	TGCAGCGTTGAAGCCCAGGGGGCCGGTGGCTACACCTTC	CSVEAQGAGGYTF
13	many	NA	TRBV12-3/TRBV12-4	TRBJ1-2	TGTGCCAGCAGCTCCAGTTACGTCACGGGCTACACCTTC	CASSSSYVTGYTF
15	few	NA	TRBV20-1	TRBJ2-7	TGCAGTGCTAGAGGCTTTGGGTCTACTACCTACGAGCAGTACTTC	CSARGFGSTTYEQYF
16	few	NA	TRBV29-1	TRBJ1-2	TGCAGCGTTGAAGGTTCATCTACAGGTTTTAACTATGGCTACACCTTC	CSVEGSSTGFNYGYTF
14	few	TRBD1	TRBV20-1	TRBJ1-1	TGCAGTGCTCAATCACAGGGGCCGGGCACTGAAGCTTTCTTT	CSAQSQGPGTEAFF
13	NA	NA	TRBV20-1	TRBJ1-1	TGCAGTGCCCAAGGTGGGGTGAACACTGAAGCTTTCTTT	CSAQGGVNTEAFF
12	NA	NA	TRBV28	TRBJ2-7	TGTGCCAGCAGGCACAACAGCTACGAGCAGTACTTC	CASRHNSYEQYF
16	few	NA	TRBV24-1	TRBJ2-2	TGTGCCACCAGAGAAGGGGGACGGGATTACACCGGGGAGCTGTTTTTT	CATREGGRDYTGELFF
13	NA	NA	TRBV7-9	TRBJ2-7	TGTGCCAGCAGCGGAATGGGGGATAACGAGCAGTACTTC	CASSGMGDNEQYF
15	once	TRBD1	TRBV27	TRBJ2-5	TGTGCCAGCAGCCCGACAGGGGGGACACAAGAGACCCAGTACTTC	CASSPTGGTQETQYF
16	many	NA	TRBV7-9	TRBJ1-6	TGTGCCAGCAGCTTCATCCCAGGGCAGTATAATTCACCCCTCCACTTT	CASSFIPGQYNSPLHF
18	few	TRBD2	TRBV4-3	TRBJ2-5	TGCGCCAGCAGCCAAGTCGCACCTGGGACTAGCGGCCAAGAGACCCAGTACTTC	CASSQVAPGTSGQETQYF
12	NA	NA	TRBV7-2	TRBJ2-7	TGTGCCAGCAGCTTCGCGAGGTACGAGCAGTACTTC	CASSFARYEQYF
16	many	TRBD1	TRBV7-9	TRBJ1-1	TGTGCCAGCAGAACACGGGACAGCAATCAGAACACTGAAGCTTTCTTT	CASRTRDSNQNTEAFF
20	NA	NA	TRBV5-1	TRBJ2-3	TGCGCCAGCAGTCTACGTCACGGGAGCGAGGGGGTGTGGGGCACAGATACGCAGTATTTT	CASSLRHGSEGVWGTDTQYF
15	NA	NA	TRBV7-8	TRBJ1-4	TGTGCCAGCTCACCACAGGAGGGTACTAATGAAAAACTGTTTTTT	CASSPQEGTNEKLFF
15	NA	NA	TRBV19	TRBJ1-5	TGTGCCAGTAGTGTAGTGGTCGGCAGAAATCAGCCCCAGCATTTT	CASSVVVGRNQPQHF
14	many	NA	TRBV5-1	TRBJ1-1	TGCGCCAGCAGCTTACAGAGAATGAACACTGAAGCTTTCTTT	CASSLQRMNTEAFF
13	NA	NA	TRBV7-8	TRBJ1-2	TGTGCCAGCAGCGGGGGGTCTGACTATGGCTACACCTTC	CASSGGSDYGYTF